The 17 T cell receptor beta chains below were found in one sample sequenced in a study of spatial heterogeneity in lung cancer. TCRdb reprocessed the 5' RACE reads via MiXCR and lists one record per CDR3 protein. Here the sample spans approximately 43,000 distinct CDR3 sequences, about 10% being singletons. The time point denotes: blood at routine non-recurrence follow-up after resection. Sequencing used PBMCs, obtained at follow-up. All receptors come from a female donor with early-stage non-small cell lung cancer.

The V call is TRBV3-1, the J call TRBJ2-1; the D gene could be TRBD1 or TRBD2 (5 bases each). In germline, CDR1 is LGHDT, CDR2 YNNKEL (reference sequence). There are 14 residues in the CDR3. Trimming pared 4 bases from V and 5 bases from J, leaving 12 bases between. This CDR3 is CASSLGTYDNEQFF. CDR3 bases: TGTGCCAGCAGCCTCGGGACGTATGACAATGAGCAGTTCTTC.

This clonotype was counted ten times or more. This chain uses TRBV6-1 with TRBJ2-3, with 12 bases aligning to TRBD1. This CDR3 contains 15 residues. CDR1 is MNHNS, CDR2 SASEGT, per germline. V lost 10 bases and J lost 4; bases outside the gene matches: 9. This CDR3 reads CATNPGQGAADTQYF. In DNA, the CDR3 is TGTGCCACTAACCCGGGACAGGGGGCGGCAGATACGCAGTATTTT.

This clonotype was seen a handful of times. The J gene is TRBJ1-4, the V gene TRBV13, with TRBD1 matching over 8 bases. The CDR3 length is 14 residues. The V and J ends lost 3 bases and 3 bases, in that order; junction bases with no gene match: 0. CDR1 and CDR2 from the germline V gene are PRHDT and FYEKMQ (reference sequence). This chain's CDR3 is CASSLGQANEKLFF. The CDR3 bases are TGTGCCAGCAGCTTGGGACAGGCTAATGAAAAACTGTTTTTT. Combining the CDR3 with reference TRBV13 and TRBJ1-4 gives the whole variable domain AAGVIQSPRHLIKEKRETATLKCYPIPRHDTVYWYQQGPGQDPQFLISFYEKMQSDKGSIPDRFSAQQFSDYHSELNMSSLELGDSALYFCASSLGQANEKLFFGSGTQLSVL.

This clonotype was detected a few times. The V and J genes are TRBV29-1 and TRBJ2-7; TRBD2 matches 9 bases. The CDR3 spans 14 residues. The trim removed 6 bases at V and 1 base at J, leaving 7 bases unmatched. The germline V gene encodes CDR1 SQVTM and CDR2 ANQGSEA. DNA of the CDR3: TGCAGCGTATTCGAGCGGGGGGTATCCTACGAGCAGTACTTC. Protein sequence: CSVFERGVSYEQYF.

This clonotype was seen a handful of times. The chain is built from TRBV10-3 and TRBJ2-3; D gene ambiguous. Germline CDR1 ENHRY, CDR2 SYGVKD. The CDR3 loop spans 13 amino acids. Trimming stripped 0 bases from V and 5 bases from J, with 6 bases between. CDR3 DNA sequence: TGTGCCATCAGTGAGTCGACTGAAGATACGCAGTATTTT. Its translation: CAISESTEDTQYF.

The table lists this clonotype with many counts. The CDR3 is CSAARPTVTSTDTQYF. The CDR3 DNA reads TGCAGTGCTGCCCGGCCGACAGTAACTAGCACAGATACGCAGTATTTT. The chain recombines TRBV20-1 with TRBJ2-3; a weak D match, TRBD1 (5 bases). In germline, CDR1 is DFQATT, CDR2 SNEGSKA (reference sequence). V was clipped by 5 bases and J by 0 bases, with 18 bases between them. The CDR3 covers 16 residues.

This clonotype was seen at least ten times. The chain is built from TRBV7-2 and TRBJ1-1; D is ambiguous. V shed 1 base and J shed 7 bases, with 10 bases lying between them. The CDR3 has 13 amino acids. In germline, CDR1 is SGHTA, CDR2 FQGNSA. CDR3 loop: CASSLVSGFEAFF. The CDR3 region has the DNA TGTGCCAGCAGCTTAGTTAGCGGGTTTGAAGCTTTCTTT. Full variable domain (outside the CDR3, taken from reference TRBV7-2 and TRBJ1-1): GAGVSQSPSNKVTEKGKDVELRCDPISGHTALYWYRQSLGQGLEFLIYFQGNSAPDKSGLPSDRFSAERTGGSVSTLTIQRTQQEDSAVYLCASSLVSGFEAFFGQGTRLTVV.

The chain employs TRBV7-3 and TRBJ2-1, with 8 bases that match TRBD2. The CDR3 totals 15 residues. The junction had 6 bases not matched to a gene; V was cut back by 4 bases and J by 4 bases. The germline gives CDR1 SGHTA, CDR2 FQGTGA. The CDR3: CASSSSGGLYNEQFF. Written as DNA, the CDR3 is TGTGCCAGCAGCTCCAGCGGGGGCTTGTACAATGAGCAGTTCTTC.

The table lists this clonotype with many counts. The chain links TRBV6-2 or TRBV6-3 to TRBJ2-2, with D perhaps TRBD2 (5 bases). CDR3 length: 16 residues. Between the trimmed V and J ends, which lost 5 bases and 4 bases, there was a span of 17 bases. From germline, CDR1 is MNHEY and CDR2 SVGEGT. The CDR3 here is CASSQAGLRGTGELFF. For the CDR3, the DNA is TGTGCCAGCAGTCAAGCCGGACTGAGAGGCACCGGGGAGCTGTTTTTT.

This clonotype was detected ten times or more. A junction boundary mismatches the germline segment, possibly from a read error. The J gene is TRBJ2-5, the V gene TRBV7-7; 10 nucleotides match TRBD2. The germline V gene encodes CDR1 SSHAT and CDR2 FNYEAQ (reference sequence). The CDR3 has 17 amino acids. CDR3: CASSLGPSGGLEETQYF. The CDR3, as DNA: TGTGCTAGCAGCTTAGGGCCTAGCGGGGGTTTAGAAGAGACCCAGTACTTC. The variable domain in full, with the rest retrieved from reference TRBV7-7 and TRBJ2-5, is GAGVSQSPRYKVTKRGQDVTLRCDPISSHATLYWYQQALGQGPEFLTYFNYEAQPDKSGLPSDRFSAERPEGSISTLTIQRTEQRDSAMYRCASSLGPSGGLEETQYFGPGTRLLVL.

This clonotype was seen at least ten times. This chain joins TRBV5-1 and TRBJ2-7; D possibly uses TRBD1 or TRBD2 (5 bases each). Germline V gives CDR1 SGHRS, CDR2 YFSETQ. V dropped 0 bases and J dropped 0 bases, with 16 bases sitting between them. The CDR3 runs 17 residues. In nucleotides, the CDR3 is TGCGCCAGCAGCTTGGTAGCGTTGGACACTTTCTCCTACGAGCAGTACTTC. Protein: CASSLVALDTFSYEQYF. The full variable domain, with the rest looked up from reference TRBV5-1 and TRBJ2-7, is KAGVTQTPRYLIKTRGQQVTLSCSPISGHRSVSWYQQTPGQGLQFLFEYFSETQRNKGNFPGRFSGRQFSNSRSEMNVSTLELGDSALYLCASSLVALDTFSYEQYFGPGTRLTVT.

The V and J genes are TRBV11-2 and TRBJ2-1; D is tentatively TRBD1 or TRBD2 (5 bases each). The CDR3 consists of 16 residues. V was clipped by 7 bases and J by 4 bases, with 20 bases between them. Germline V gene data show CDR1 as SGHAT and CDR2 as FQNNGV. CDR3 bases: TGTGCCAGCACCCCTCCTCAGGGACGGCTTTACAATGAGCAGTTCTTC. Translation gives CASTPPQGRLYNEQFF.

The chain combines TRBV29-1 with TRBJ2-5; D unresolved. The germline V gene encodes CDR1 SQVTM and CDR2 ANQGSEA. V was clipped by 4 bases and J by 4 bases, with 7 bases between them. This CDR3 has 11 amino acids. CDR3 sequence (DNA): TGCAGCGTTGTAGAAGTAGAGACCCAGTACTTC. Its protein is CSVVEVETQYF.

In this sample, this clonotype turned up many times. The rearrangement joins TRBV29-1 to TRBJ2-7, with no clear D. The V gene lost 5 bases and the J gene lost 6 bases, with 11 bases spanning the gap. CDR3 size: 11 residues. Germline CDR1 SQVTM, CDR2 ANQGSEA. CDR3 bases: TGCAGCGTTTGGTCGGGCCCCGAGCAGTACTTC. Translating gives CSVWSGPEQYF.

The chain has TRBV3-1 and TRBJ1-2, with TRBD1 matching 8 bases. The CDR3 length is 14 residues. Losses at the gene ends were 2 bases for V and 6 bases for J; bases not matched to a gene: 5. Germline V gene data show CDR1 as LGHDT and CDR2 as YNNKEL (reference sequence). CDR3 in amino acids: CASSQLTQGDGYTF. The CDR3 nucleotides are TGTGCCAGCAGCCAATTGACACAGGGGGATGGCTACACCTTC.

In its sample, this clonotype was seen many times. The rearrangement joins TRBV20-1 to TRBJ2-7, with D perhaps being TRBD1 or TRBD2 (5 bases each). This CDR3 is built from 14 residues. Trimming stripped 3 bases from V and 7 bases from J, with 19 bases between. Germline V gene sequence: CDR1 DFQATT, CDR2 SNEGSKA (reference sequence). CDR3: CSASPGPTTREQYF. CDR3 sequence (DNA): TGCAGTGCTAGTCCGGGACCCACCACTCGGGAGCAGTACTTC.

This clonotype was observed a handful of times. The chain couples TRBV13 to TRBJ1-3; a possible D gene is TRBD1 (5 bases). The CDR3 spans 19 residues. CDR1 and CDR2 (germline): PRHDT, FYEKMQ (reference sequence). Trimming cost V 4 bases and J 0 bases, with 22 bases left between them. CDR3 loop: CASSSKRNNLRDSGNTIYF. The CDR3 DNA is TGTGCCAGCAGCTCGAAGAGAAACAACCTCAGGGACTCTGGAAACACCATATATTTT. Full variable domain (rest looked up from reference TRBV13 and TRBJ1-3): AAGVIQSPRHLIKEKRETATLKCYPIPRHDTVYWYQQGPGQDPQFLISFYEKMQSDKGSIPDRFSAQQFSDYHSELNMSSLELGDSALYFCASSSKRNNLRDSGNTIYFGEGSWLTVV.